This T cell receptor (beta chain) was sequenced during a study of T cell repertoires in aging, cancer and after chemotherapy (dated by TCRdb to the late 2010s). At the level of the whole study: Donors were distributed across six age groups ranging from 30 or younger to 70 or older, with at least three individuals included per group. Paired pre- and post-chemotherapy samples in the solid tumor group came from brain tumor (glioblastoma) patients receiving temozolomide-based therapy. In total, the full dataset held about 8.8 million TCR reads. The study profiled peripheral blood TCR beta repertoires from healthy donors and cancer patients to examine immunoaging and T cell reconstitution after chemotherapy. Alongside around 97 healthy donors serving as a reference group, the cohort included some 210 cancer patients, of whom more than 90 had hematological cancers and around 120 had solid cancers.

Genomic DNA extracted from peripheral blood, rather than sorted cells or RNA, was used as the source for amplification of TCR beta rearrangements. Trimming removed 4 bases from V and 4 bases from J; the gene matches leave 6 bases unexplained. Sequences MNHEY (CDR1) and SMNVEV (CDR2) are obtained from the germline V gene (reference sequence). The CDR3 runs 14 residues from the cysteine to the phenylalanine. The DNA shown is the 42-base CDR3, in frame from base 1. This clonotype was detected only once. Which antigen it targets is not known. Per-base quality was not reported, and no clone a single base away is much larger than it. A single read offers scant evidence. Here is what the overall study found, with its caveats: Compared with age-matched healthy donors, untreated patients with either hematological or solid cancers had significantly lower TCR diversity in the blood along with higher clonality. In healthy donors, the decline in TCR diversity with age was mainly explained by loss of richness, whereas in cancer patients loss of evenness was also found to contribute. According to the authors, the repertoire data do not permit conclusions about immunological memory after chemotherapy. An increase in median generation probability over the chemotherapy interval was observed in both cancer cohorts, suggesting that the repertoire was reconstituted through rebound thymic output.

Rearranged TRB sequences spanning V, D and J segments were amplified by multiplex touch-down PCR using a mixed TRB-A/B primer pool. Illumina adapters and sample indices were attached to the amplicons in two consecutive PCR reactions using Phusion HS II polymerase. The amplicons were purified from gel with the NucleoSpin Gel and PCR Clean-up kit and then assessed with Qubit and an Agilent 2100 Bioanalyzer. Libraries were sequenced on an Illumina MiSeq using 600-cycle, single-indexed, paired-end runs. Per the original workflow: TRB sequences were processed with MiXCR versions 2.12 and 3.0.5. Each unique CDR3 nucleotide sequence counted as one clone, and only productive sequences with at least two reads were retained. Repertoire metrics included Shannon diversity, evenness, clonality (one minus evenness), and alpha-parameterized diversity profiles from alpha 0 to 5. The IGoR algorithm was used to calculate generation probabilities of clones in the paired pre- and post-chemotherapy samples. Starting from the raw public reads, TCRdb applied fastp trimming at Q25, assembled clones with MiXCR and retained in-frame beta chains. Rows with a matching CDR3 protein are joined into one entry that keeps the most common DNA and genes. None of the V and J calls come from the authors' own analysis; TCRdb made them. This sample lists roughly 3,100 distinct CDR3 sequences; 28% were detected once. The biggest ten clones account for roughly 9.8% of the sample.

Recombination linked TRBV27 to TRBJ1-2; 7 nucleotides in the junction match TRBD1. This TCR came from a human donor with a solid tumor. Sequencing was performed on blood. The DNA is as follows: TGTGCCAGCAGTTCCTCTCAGGGGGGCTATGGCTACACCTTC. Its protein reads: CASSSSQGGYGYTF.